This TCR beta chain was sequenced for a study of early T cells in non-severe SARS-CoV-2 infection (dated by TCRdb to the early 2020s). Study-level background: Bulk RNA from unsorted whole blood was used for TCR sequencing, so alpha and beta chains could not be paired. What the study reported, not specific to this receptor: Matching against VDJdb was skewed toward anti-spike CD8 responses, likely underestimated virus-specific expansions, and missed private and CD4 specificities.

CDR1 and CDR2 are read off the germline V gene as MNHEY and SVGAGI. Counted from cysteine to phenylalanine, this CDR3 has 14 amino acids. Only the CDR3 DNA stays, 42 bases, in frame from base 1. At the junction V is shortened by 3 bases and J by 5 bases, with 13 bases in between. Library preparation used 5' RACE. Sequenced using a NextSeq 500. Unique molecular identifiers were attached to individual cDNA molecules in the TCR library protocol so that sequencing error and PCR bias could be corrected. TCR alpha and beta chains were both sequenced, and the abundances of alpha and beta sequences in each sample were closely correlated with each other. Per the original workflow: Decombinator V4 was used to annotate the V gene, J gene and CDR3 of the TCR sequences. Expanded TCRs were defined as changing significantly between any two time points under a Poisson model with p below 0.0001. TCR abundances were normalised to the total number of TCRs sequenced per sample and expressed as counts per million. MAIT TCRs were defined by TRAV1-2 paired with TRAJ12, TRAJ20 or TRAJ33, and iNKT TCRs by TRAV10 paired with TRAJ18. VDJdb, accessed on 1 November 2021, was searched for TCRs annotated for CMV, EBV and SARS-CoV-2, and TCRs annotated for more than one antigen were excluded. The public reads were reanalyzed by TCRdb: fastp trimming at Q25, MiXCR alignment, in-frame beta chains only. All rows with the same CDR3 protein become a single entry with the most common DNA and genes. The V and J calls shown here were made by TCRdb, not taken from the authors' results. The sample table contains about 67,000 distinct CDR3 sequences; only one count was recorded for around a tenth of them. 3.5% to 4% of the sample is taken by the ten largest.

Note on this clonotype: The antigen it recognizes is unknown. The record has no base qualities; no much larger clone is one base away.

A case-control design nested within a healthcare worker cohort in London, UK, was used, with weekly nasopharyngeal swab PCR tests and blood sampling performed. Between 23 and 31 March 2020, the week of the UK lockdown, healthcare workers were enrolled and then followed up weekly for as long as 16 weeks. Recombination connected TRBV6-5 to TRBJ1-1; no D gene can be assigned with confidence. This clonotype was sampled from an adult who was a healthcare worker with PCR-confirmed SARS-CoV-2 infection or an uninfected control (not recorded which). Specimen: whole blood. The DNA is TGTGCCAGCAGTTATGGATTTACCAGTACTGAAGCTTTCTTT. It codes for CASSYGFTSTEAFF.